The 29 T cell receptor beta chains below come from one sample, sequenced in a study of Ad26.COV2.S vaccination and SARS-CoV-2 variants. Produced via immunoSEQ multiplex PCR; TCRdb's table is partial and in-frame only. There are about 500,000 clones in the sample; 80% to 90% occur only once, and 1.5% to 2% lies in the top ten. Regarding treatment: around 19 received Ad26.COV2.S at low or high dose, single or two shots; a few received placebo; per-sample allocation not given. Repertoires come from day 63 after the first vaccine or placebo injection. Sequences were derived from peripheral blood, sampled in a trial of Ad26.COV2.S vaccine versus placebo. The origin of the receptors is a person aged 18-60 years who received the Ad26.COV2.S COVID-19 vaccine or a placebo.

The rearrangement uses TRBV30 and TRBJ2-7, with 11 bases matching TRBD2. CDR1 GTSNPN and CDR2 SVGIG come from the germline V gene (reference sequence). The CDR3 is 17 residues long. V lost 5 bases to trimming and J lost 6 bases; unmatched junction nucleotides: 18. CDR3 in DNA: TGTGCCTGGTCCCAGTGGAATTTAGCGGGGGGGCCCCGCGAGCAGTACTTC. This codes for CAWSQWNLAGGPREQYF.

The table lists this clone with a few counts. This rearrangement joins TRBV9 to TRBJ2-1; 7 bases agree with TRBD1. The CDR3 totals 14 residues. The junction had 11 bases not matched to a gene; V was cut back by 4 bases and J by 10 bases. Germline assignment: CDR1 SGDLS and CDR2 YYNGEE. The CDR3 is CASSPPGGRAEQFF. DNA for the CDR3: TGTGCCAGCAGCCCCCCAGGGGGACGAGCCGAGCAGTTCTTC.

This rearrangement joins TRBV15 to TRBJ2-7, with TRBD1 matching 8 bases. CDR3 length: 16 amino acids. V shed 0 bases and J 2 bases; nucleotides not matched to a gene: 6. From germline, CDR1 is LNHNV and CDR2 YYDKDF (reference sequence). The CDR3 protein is CATSRDLNRGAYEQYF. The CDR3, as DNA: TGTGCCACCAGCAGAGATCTTAACAGGGGGGCCTACGAGCAGTACTTC.

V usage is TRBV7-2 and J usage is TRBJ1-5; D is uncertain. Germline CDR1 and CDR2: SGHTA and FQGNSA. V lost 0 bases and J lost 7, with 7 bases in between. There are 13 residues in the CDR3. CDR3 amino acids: CASSLAVEQPQHF. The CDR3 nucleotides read TGTGCCAGCAGCTTAGCCGTGGAACAGCCCCAGCATTTT. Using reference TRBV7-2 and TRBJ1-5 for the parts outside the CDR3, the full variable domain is GAGVSQSPSNKVTEKGKDVELRCDPISGHTALYWYRQSLGQGLEFLIYFQGNSAPDKSGLPSDRFSAERTGGSVSTLTIQRTQQEDSAVYLCASSLAVEQPQHFGDGTRLSIL.

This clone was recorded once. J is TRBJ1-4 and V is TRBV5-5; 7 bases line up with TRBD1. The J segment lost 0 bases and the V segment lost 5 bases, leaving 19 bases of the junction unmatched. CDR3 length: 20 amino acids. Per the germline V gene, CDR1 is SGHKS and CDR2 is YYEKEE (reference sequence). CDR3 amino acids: CASRPLGTDFSITTNEKLFF. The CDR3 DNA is TGTGCCAGCAGGCCCCTCGGGACAGATTTTTCCATCACAACTAATGAAAAACTGTTTTTT. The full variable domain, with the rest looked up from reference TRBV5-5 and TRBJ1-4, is DAGVTQSPTHLIKTRGQQVTLRCSPISGHKSVSWYQQVLGQGPQFIFQYYEKEERGRGNFPDRFSARQFPNYSSELNVNALLLGDSALYLCASRPLGTDFSITTNEKLFFGSGTQLSVL.

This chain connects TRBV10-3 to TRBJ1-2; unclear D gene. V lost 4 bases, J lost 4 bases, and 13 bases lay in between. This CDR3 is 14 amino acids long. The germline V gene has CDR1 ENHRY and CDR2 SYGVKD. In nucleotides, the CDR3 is TGTGCCATCAGTGGTCGAGACGAGGGCTATGGCTACACCTTC. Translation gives CAISGRDEGYGYTF.

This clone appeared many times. The CDR3 region has the DNA TGCAGTGCTAGTAGGGCAGAGAATTCACCCCTCCACTTT. It is translated as CSASRAENSPLHF. The V and J genes are TRBV20-1 and TRBJ1-6; the D is unclear. Trimming removed 3 bases at V and 7 bases at J, with 10 bases between. Germline CDR1 is DFQATT and CDR2 is SNEGSKA (reference sequence). The CDR3 contains 13 residues.

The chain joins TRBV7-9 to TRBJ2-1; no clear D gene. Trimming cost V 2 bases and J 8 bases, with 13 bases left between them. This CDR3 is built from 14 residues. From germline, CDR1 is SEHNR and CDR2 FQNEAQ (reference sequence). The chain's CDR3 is CASSLTTARYEQFF. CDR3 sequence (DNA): TGTGCCAGCAGCTTAACGACTGCTCGATATGAGCAGTTCTTC.

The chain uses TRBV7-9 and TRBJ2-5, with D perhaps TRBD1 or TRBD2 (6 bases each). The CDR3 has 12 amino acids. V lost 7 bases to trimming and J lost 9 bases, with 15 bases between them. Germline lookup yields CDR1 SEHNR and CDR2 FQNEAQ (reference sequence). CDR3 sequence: CASISLEGAQYF. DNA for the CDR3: TGTGCCAGCATTAGCTTGGAGGGGGCCCAGTACTTC.

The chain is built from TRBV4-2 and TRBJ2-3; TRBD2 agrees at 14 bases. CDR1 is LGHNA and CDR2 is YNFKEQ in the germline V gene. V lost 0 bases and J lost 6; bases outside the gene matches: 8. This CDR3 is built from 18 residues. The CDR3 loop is CASSQDATSGGDRDTQYF. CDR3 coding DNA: TGTGCCAGCAGCCAAGACGCGACTAGCGGGGGGGATCGTGATACGCAGTATTTT.

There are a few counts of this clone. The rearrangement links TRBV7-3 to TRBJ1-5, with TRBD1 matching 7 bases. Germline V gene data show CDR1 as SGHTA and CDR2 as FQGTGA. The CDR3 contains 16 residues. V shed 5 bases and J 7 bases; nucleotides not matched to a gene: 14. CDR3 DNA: TGTGCCAGCAGCGCCGGGACAGTGGATTTGAGACAGCCCCAGCATTTT. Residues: CASSAGTVDLRQPQHF.

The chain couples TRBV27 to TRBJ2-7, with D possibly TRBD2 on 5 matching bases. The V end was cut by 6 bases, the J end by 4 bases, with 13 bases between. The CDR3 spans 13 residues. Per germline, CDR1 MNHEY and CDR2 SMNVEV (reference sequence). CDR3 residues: CASSGGRGYEQYF. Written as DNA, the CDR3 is TGTGCCAGCAGCGGAGGTCGGGGATACGAGCAGTACTTC.

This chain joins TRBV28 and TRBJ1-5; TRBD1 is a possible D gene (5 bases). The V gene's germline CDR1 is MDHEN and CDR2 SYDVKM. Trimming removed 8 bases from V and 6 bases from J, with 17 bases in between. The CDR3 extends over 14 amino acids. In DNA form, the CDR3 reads TGTGCCAGCGACCAGGGACCACGGGGTCAGCCCCAGCATTTT. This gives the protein CASDQGPRGQPQHF.

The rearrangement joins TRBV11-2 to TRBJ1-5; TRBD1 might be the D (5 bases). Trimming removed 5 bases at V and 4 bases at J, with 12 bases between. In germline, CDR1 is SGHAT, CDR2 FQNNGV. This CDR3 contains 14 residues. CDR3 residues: CASSEPGWNQPQHF. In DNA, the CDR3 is TGTGCCAGCAGCGAACCAGGGTGGAATCAGCCCCAGCATTTT.

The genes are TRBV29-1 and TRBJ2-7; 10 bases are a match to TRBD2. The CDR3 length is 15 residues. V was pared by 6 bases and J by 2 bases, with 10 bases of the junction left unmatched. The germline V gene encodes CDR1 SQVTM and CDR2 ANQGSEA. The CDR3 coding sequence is TGCAGCGTCCTCAGACTAGCGGGTGCAACCTACGAGCAGTACTTC. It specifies CSVLRLAGATYEQYF.

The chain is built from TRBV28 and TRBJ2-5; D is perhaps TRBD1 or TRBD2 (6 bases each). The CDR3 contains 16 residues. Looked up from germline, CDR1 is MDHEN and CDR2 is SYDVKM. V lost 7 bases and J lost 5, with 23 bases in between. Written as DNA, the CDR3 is TGTGCCAGCATCGGAGGGGGGAGGCCCAGTGGGGAGACCCAGTACTTC. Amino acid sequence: CASIGGGRPSGETQYF. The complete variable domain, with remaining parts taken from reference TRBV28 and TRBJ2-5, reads DVKVTQSSRYLVKRTGEKVFLECVQDMDHENMFWYRQDPGLGLRLIYFSYDVKMKEKGDIPEGYSVSREKKERFSLILESASTNQTSMYLCASIGGGRPSGETQYFGPGTRLLVL.

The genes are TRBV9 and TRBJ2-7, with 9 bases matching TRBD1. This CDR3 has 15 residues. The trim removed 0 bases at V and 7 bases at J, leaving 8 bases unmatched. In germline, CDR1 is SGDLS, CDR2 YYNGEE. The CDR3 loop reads CASSVGQGVRVEQYF. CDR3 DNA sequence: TGTGCCAGCAGCGTAGGACAGGGGGTTCGTGTGGAGCAGTACTTC.

CDR3 in amino acids: CASSPRTGADQPQHF. The CDR3 region has the DNA TGTGCCAGCTCACCAAGGACAGGGGCGGATCAGCCCCAGCATTTT. The chain couples TRBV18 to TRBJ1-5, with 9 bases that match TRBD1. CDR3 length: 15 residues. Germline V lookup: CDR1 KGHSH, CDR2 LQKENI. V shed 2 bases and J 5 bases; nucleotides not matched to a gene: 4.

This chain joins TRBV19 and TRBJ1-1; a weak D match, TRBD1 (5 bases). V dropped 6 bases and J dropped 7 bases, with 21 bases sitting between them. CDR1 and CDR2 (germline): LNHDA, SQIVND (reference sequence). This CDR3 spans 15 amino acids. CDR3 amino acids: CASRGGGAGDFEAFF. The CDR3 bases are TGTGCCAGTAGAGGAGGAGGGGCCGGAGATTTTGAAGCTTTCTTT.

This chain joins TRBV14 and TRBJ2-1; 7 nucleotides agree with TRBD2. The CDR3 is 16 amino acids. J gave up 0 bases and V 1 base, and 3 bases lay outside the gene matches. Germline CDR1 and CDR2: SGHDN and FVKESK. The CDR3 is CASSQVGGSSYNEQFF. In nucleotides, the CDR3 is TGTGCCAGCAGCCAAGTTGGCGGGAGCTCCTACAATGAGCAGTTCTTC.

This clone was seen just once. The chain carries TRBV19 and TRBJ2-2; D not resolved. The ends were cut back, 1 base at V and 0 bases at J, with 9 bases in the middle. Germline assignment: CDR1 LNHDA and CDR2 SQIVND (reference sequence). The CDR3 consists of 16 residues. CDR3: CASSIAGLTNTGELFF. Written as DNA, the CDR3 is TGTGCCAGTAGTATAGCAGGCCTAACGAACACCGGGGAGCTGTTTTTT.

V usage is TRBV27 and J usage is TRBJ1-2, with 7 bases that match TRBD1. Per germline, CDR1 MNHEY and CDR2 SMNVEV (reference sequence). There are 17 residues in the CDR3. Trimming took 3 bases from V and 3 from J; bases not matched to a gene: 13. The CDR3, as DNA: TGTGCCAGCAGTTTTTCCCCGCCGAAAACAGGGGACTATGGCTACACCTTC. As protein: CASSFSPPKTGDYGYTF.

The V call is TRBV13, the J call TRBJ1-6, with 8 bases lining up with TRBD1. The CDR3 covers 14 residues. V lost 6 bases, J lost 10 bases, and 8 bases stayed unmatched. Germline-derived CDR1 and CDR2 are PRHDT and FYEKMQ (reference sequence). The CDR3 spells CASRLQGAWSPLHF. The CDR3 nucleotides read TGTGCCAGCAGACTCCAGGGGGCTTGGTCACCCCTCCACTTT. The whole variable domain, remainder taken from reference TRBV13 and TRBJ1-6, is AAGVIQSPRHLIKEKRETATLKCYPIPRHDTVYWYQQGPGQDPQFLISFYEKMQSDKGSIPDRFSAQQFSDYHSELNMSSLELGDSALYFCASRLQGAWSPLHFGNGTRLTVT.

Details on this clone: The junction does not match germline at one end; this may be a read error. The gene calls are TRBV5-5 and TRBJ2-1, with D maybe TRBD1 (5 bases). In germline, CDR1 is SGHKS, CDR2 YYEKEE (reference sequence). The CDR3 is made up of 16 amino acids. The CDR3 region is CASSLLVPDINNKQFF. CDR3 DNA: TGTGCCAGCAGCTTGCTCGTCCCGGACATAAACAATAAGCAGTTCTTC.

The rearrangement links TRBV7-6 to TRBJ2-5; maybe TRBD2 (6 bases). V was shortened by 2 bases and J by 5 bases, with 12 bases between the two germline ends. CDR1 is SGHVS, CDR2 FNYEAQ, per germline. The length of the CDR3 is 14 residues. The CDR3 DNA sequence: TGTGCCAGCAGCTTAACTAGCCCGCTGGAGACCCAGTACTTC. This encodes CASSLTSPLETQYF.

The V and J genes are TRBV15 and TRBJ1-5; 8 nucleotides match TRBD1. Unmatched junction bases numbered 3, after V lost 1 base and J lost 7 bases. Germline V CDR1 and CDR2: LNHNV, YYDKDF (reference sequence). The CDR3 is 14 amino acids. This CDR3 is CATSRAGGDQPQHF. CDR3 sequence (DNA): TGTGCCACCAGCAGAGCAGGGGGCGACCAGCCCCAGCATTTT.

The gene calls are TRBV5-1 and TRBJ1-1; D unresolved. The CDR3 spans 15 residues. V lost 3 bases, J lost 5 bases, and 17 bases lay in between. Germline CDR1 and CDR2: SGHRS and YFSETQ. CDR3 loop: CASSSQWDGRTEAFF. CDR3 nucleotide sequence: TGCGCCAGCAGCTCCCAGTGGGATGGACGGACTGAAGCTTTCTTT.

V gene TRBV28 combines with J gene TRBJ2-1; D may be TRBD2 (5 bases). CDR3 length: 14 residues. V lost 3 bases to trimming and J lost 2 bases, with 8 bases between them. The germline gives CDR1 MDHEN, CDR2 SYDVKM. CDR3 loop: CASSLSGTYNEQFF. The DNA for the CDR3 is TGTGCCAGCAGTTTGTCGGGAACCTACAATGAGCAGTTCTTC. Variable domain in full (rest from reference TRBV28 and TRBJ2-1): DVKVTQSSRYLVKRTGEKVFLECVQDMDHENMFWYRQDPGLGLRLIYFSYDVKMKEKGDIPEGYSVSREKKERFSLILESASTNQTSMYLCASSLSGTYNEQFFGPGTRLTVL.

CDR3 sequence (DNA): TGTGCCAGCAGTTCCTACCTCAGACTAGCGGGGGATATCACAGATACGCAGTATTTT. It codes for CASSSYLRLAGDITDTQYF. The genes are TRBV5-6 and TRBJ2-3; 12 bases match TRBD2. The CDR3 has 19 amino acids. Germline V lookup: CDR1 SGHDT, CDR2 YYEEEE. Trimming removed 5 bases from V and 2 bases from J; junction bases left unmatched: 15.